Below, one TCR beta chain is given with its context. What it binds is unknown. TCRdb recomputed calls from the 5' RACE reads with MiXCR, one row per CDR3 protein. Of approximately 300,000 distinct CDR3 sequences in the sample, 10% to 15% were seen once. These data belong to a study of T cells after yellow fever vaccination. Study information: SMART-Seq v4 Ultra Low Input handled preparation of low-cell-number fractions. Study observations and caveats: The secondary response was weaker but peaked faster, day 5 versus 15. Subsequent booster samples again held most clones from primary vaccination (just under 98% CD4, about 86% CD8). Abundant clonotypes from the bulk population could get into FACS-sorted repertoires as contaminants.

Germline-derived CDR1 and CDR2 are KGHDR and SFDVKD. Trimming left V 9 bases short and J 4 bases short, with 15 bases between. The CDR3 extends over 14 amino acids. The chain uses TRBV24-1 and TRBJ2-1, with no clear D. The TCR originated in a man aged 25 to 40 who received the YFV17D yellow fever vaccine. Sequencing was performed on CD4+ T cells sorted from PBMCs, taken 45 days after the yellow fever booster vaccination. CDR3 in amino acids: CATPEKDAYNEQFF. The CDR3 DNA is TGTGCCACCCCGGAGAAAGATGCGTACAATGAGCAGTTCTTC.